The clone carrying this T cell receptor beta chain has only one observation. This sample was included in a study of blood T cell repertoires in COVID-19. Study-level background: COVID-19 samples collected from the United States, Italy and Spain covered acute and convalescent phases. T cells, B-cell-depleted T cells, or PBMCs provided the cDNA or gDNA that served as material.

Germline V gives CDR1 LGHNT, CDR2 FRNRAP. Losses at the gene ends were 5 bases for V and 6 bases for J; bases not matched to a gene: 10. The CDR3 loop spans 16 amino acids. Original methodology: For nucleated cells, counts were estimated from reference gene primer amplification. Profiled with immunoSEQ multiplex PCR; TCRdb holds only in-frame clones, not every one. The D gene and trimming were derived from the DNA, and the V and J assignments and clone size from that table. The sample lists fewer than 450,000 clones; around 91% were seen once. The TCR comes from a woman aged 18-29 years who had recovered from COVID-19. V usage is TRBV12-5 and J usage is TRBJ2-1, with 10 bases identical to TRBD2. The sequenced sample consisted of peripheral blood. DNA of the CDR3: TGTGCTAGTGGTCCCAGAAGAGCGGGAGGGCCCAATGAGCAGTTCTTC. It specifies CASGPRRAGGPNEQFF.